This TCR beta chain was identified in a study of blood T cell repertoires in COVID-19. Assay: immunoSEQ multiplex PCR; the TCRdb copy retains only in-frame clones and omits some. This sample has 250,000 to 300,000 clones; around 89% occur once, and the top ten carry about 4.6%. Sequencing input: peripheral blood. The origin of this receptor is a man aged 40-55 years with acute or convalescent COVID-19.

CDR3 DNA: TGTGCCAGCAGCACACAGGGGAACACTGAAGCTTTCTTT. Its protein product is CASSTQGNTEAFF. The chain carries TRBV2 and TRBJ1-1; D is perhaps TRBD1 (6 bases). Germline assignment: CDR1 SNHLY and CDR2 FYNNEI. V dropped 6 bases and J dropped 1 base, with 9 bases sitting between them. The CDR3 is 13 amino acids.